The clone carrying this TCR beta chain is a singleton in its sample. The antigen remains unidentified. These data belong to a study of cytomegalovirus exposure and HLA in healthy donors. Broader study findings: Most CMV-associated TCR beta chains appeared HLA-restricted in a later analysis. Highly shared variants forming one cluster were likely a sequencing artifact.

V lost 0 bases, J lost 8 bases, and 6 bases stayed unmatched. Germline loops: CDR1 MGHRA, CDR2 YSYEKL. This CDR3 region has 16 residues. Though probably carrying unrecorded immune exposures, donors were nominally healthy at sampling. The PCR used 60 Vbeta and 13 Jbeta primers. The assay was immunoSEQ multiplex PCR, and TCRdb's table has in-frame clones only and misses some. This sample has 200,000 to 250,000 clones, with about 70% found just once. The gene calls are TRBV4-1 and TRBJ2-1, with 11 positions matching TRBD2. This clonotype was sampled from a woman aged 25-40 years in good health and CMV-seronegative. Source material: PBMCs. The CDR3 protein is CASSQDWTSGWYEQFF. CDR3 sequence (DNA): TGCGCCAGCAGCCAAGATTGGACTAGCGGGTGGTATGAGCAGTTCTTC.